This TCR beta chain emerged from a study of T-cell memory formation after mild COVID-19. Study-wide results and caveats: CD4/CD8 balance held among clones contracting day 15 to 85, and later expanders leaned CD4+. Some clones that responded were present in memory (sampled pre-infection), which suggests cross-reactive memory joined. The SARS-CoV-2 specificity of second-wave clones reaching peak at day 37 remained unverified.

With regard to this clonotype: Its antigen is currently unknown.

TCRdb called the 5' RACE reads again in MiXCR, with one record for every CDR3 protein. The sample contains 350,000 to 450,000 distinct CDR3 sequences, around 27% of which appear only once. The V end was cut by 3 bases, the J end by 8 bases, with 4 bases between. The CDR3 has 10 amino acids. Germline V CDR1 and CDR2: MNHEY, SMNVEV (reference sequence). Sequenced sample: PBMCs or a T cell subset sorted from them (not recorded which). This sequence was found in an adult woman who had mild COVID-19 (a few samples of this study predate the infection). Cell type and time point are not known. The V and J genes are TRBV27 and TRBJ1-2; D ambiguous. DNA of the CDR3: TGTGCCAGCAGTTTTTTCGGCTACACCTTC. As protein: CASSFFGYTF.